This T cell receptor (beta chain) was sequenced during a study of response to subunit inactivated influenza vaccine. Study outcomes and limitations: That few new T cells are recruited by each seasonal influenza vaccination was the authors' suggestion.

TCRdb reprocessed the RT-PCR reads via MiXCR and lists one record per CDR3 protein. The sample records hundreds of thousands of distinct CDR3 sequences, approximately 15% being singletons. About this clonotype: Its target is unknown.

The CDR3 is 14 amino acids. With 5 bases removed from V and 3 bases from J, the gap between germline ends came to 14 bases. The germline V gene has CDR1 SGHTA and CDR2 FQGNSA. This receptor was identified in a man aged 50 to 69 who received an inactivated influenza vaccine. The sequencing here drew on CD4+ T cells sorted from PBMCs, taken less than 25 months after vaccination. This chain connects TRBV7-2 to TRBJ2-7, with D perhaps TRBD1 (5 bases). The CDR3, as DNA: TGTGCCAGCAGCCCGAGTGGGGCTTTCTACGAGCAGTACTTC. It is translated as CASSPSGAFYEQYF.